One and the same sample provided the 8 T cell receptor beta chains below, sequenced in a study of technical replicates of blood from a few donors (dated by TCRdb to 2017 to 2019). Library preparation employed the immunoSEQ multiplex PCR assay. Sourced from immuneACCESS, this table was stored by TCRdb with only in-frame sequences that have V and J called. A share of the clones is absent; for the studies checked, an unresolved V gene accounts for under half, and the remainder has no known explanation. The sample table records some 69,000 clones; over 75% of these occur just once. The leading ten clones occupy around 4.6% of the sample. The sample consisted of PBMCs. The source of these receptors is a human donor in good health. Some clones in this sample may be carry-over from other donors' samples.

This clone has just one count. This chain connects TRBV7-6 to TRBJ2-3; 9 nucleotides align to TRBD2. Losses at the gene ends were 4 bases for V and 3 bases for J; bases not matched to a gene: 8. From germline, CDR1 is SGHVS and CDR2 FNYEAQ. CDR3 length equals 16 residues. The CDR3 coding sequence is TGTGCCAGCAGCTACCTCAGCGGGGGGTTTACAGATACGCAGTATTTT. Translation: CASSYLSGGFTDTQYF. The variable domain in full, with the rest retrieved from reference TRBV7-6 and TRBJ2-3, is GAGVSQSPRYKVTKRGQDVALRCDPISGHVSLYWYRQALGQGPEFLTYFNYEAQQDKSGLPNDRFSAERPEGSISTLTIQRTEQRDSAMYRCASSYLSGGFTDTQYFGPGTRLTVL.

The genes are TRBV4-3 and TRBJ2-7, with a weak D call TRBD2 (5 bases). The V end lost 1 base, the J end lost 4 bases, and 14 bases lay between the germline ends. In germline, CDR1 is LGHNA, CDR2 YSLEER. This CDR3 spans 15 amino acids. Written as DNA, the CDR3 is TGCGCCAGCAGCCAAGGTCCGGGGAAGGCTTACGAGCAGTACTTC. Protein sequence: CASSQGPGKAYEQYF.

This chain joins TRBV7-2 and TRBJ1-1, with TRBD1 matching over 8 bases. Per the germline V gene, CDR1 is SGHTA and CDR2 is FQGNSA. J lost 9 bases, V lost 5 bases, and 11 bases had no gene match. The CDR3 totals 14 residues. CDR3 in amino acids: CASSQNRGWTKAFF. Here the CDR3 DNA reads TGTGCCAGCAGCCAAAACAGGGGGTGGACTAAAGCTTTCTTT.

The V gene is TRBV2, the J gene TRBJ1-1, with TRBD1 as a possible D gene (5 bases). Between the trimmed V and J ends, which lost 7 bases and 7 bases, there was a span of 13 bases. The CDR3 spans 12 residues. CDR1 SNHLY and CDR2 FYNNEI come from the germline V gene. The CDR3 region has the DNA TGTGCCAGCATTATCGCCCAGGGTGAAGCTTTCTTT. It codes for CASIIAQGEAFF.

This chain uses TRBV15 with TRBJ2-5; the match to TRBD1 covers 9 bases. This CDR3 region has 16 residues. The germline gives CDR1 LNHNV, CDR2 YYDKDF (reference sequence). With V trimmed by 1 base and J by 5 bases, 8 bases remained unmatched. The CDR3 here is CATSRAEQGAMETQYF. Here the CDR3 DNA reads TGTGCCACCAGCAGAGCTGAACAGGGGGCGATGGAGACCCAGTACTTC.

The rearrangement links TRBV7-2 to TRBJ2-5; 10 bases agree with TRBD2. The CDR3 has 14 residues. CDR1 is SGHTA and CDR2 is FQGNSA in the germline V gene. J lost 4 bases, V lost 6 bases, and 5 bases had no gene match. CDR3 protein: CASRIAGGGETQYF. The CDR3 region has the DNA TGTGCCAGCAGGATAGCGGGAGGTGGAGAGACCCAGTACTTC.

The sample holds a few counts of this clone. V and J are TRBV5-6 and TRBJ2-2; 10 bases fit TRBD2. The V gene end was trimmed by 3 bases and the J gene end by 3 bases; junction bases not matched to a gene: 5. CDR3 length: 16 residues. Per the germline V gene, CDR1 is SGHDT and CDR2 is YYEEEE. For the CDR3, the DNA is TGTGCCAGCAGCTCCCTAGCGGGAGCGGACACCGGGGAGCTGTTTTTT. Its protein product is CASSSLAGADTGELFF.

The chain is built from TRBV6-6 and TRBJ1-1; the D is unclear. There are 16 residues in the CDR3. Germline V gene sequence: CDR1 MNHNY, CDR2 SVGAGI (reference sequence). Trimming stripped 0 bases from V and 6 bases from J, with 17 bases between. The CDR3 DNA sequence: TGTGCCAGCAGTTACTCCATTTCGTGGGCAGCGGCTGAAGCTTTCTTT. It yields the protein CASSYSISWAAAEAFF.